The clone carrying this TCR beta chain was observed a handful of times. Its antigen is not identified. With 3 bases removed from V and 5 bases from J, the gap between germline ends came to 14 bases. Germline V gene lookup returns CDR1 MDHEN and CDR2 SYDVKM. The CDR3 is 15 residues long. The data derive from a study of beta chain features in type 1 diabetes. Study-level information: Under 110,000,000 sorted cells were examined across all samples. Study-wide results and limits: Among patients with Type 1 diabetes, TCRB CDR3s were moderately but significantly shorter in every one of the four CD4+ subsets.

The entirety of the isolated RNA underwent reverse transcription, so expressed TCRB transcripts were sequenced. Here immunoSEQ multiplex PCR was the method, and the copy in TCRdb shows in-frame clones only, minus some. The sample holds around 250,000 clones, roughly an eighth seen once. The sequenced material came from naive CD4+ T cells from blood. The chain carries TRBV28 and TRBJ2-1; a weak D match, TRBD2 (5 bases). The clonotype comes from a man between 25 and 39 years old with type 1 diabetes. The CDR3 is CASSFSGSSDNEQFF. In nucleotides, the CDR3 is TGTGCCAGCAGTTTTAGTGGGAGCTCTGACAATGAGCAGTTCTTC.